What follows is one T cell receptor (beta chain) and its context. The antigen it binds to is not known. There are no base qualities to consult, and no much larger clone falls within one base. CDR1 and CDR2 were assigned from the germline V gene as MNHNS and SASEGT. The junction shows trimming of 0 bases on V and 2 bases on J, plus 17 bases between the germline ends. CDR3 length: 18 amino acids, cysteine to phenylalanine. The CDR3 DNA has 54 bases and is translated from base 1. Donors were healthy HIV-negative adults with no recently reported acute infections or vaccinations. All donors were Caucasian adults living in Nashville, Tennessee, USA. CD4+ T cells were enriched by magnetic negative selection, after which naive cells were positively selected on CD45RA and the negative fraction was taken as the memory subset. After blood collection by leukapheresis, PBMCs were isolated using Ficoll-Histopaque density gradient centrifugation and then cryopreserved in the vapor phase of liquid nitrogen. Purity and quantity of every magnetically sorted T cell population were checked by analytical flow cytometry. From each sorted fraction, genomic DNA was isolated and quantified by UV absorbance on a Nanodrop 2000c.

These data come from a study of shared clonotypes between healthy human individuals (dated by TCRdb to about 2020). Background for the entire study: The cohort comprised a couple of women and three men aged 18 to 49 years. For each donor, CD4 naive and CD4 memory were each given three plates, CD8 naive was given two plates, and CD8 memory was given one plate. The study deeply sequenced blood TCR repertoires of several healthy adults to estimate repertoire size and the extent of clonotype sharing between individuals. Different laboratories and diverse techniques were used to prepare libraries and sequence TCR repertoires, to increase sequencing depth and limit assay-specific biases. Leukapheresis yielded between about 0.8 and 8.9 billion PBMCs per donor. The study at large found these results: Pairwise subsampling indicated that sequencing depth was expected to affect the degree of clonotype sharing among donors. Because the study included a small number of donors, the genetic and exposure-history diversity represented was limited. Incomplete sequencing was indicated by rarefaction of sorted-subset datasets, despite the large sequencing depth. Naive subsets generally had larger estimated clonotype richness than memory subsets did. Only blood was sampled, and tissue TCR repertoires likely differ from those in blood. Compared with non-shared clonotypes, the clonotypes found in all four sorted-subset donors had higher generation probabilities. Across a handful of donors, around 5.4% of naive CD4, roughly 3.5% of naive CD8, roughly 2.2% of memory CD4, and 0.3% to 0.45% of memory CD8 clonotypes were shared.

TCR CDR3 regions were amplified from genomic DNA by multiplex PCR using the deep immunoSEQ assay. Extracted genomic DNA from each cell subset was spread evenly across all wells of several immunoSEQ 96-well plates, with each plate serving as a replicate. Each replicate PCR for sorted subsets received roughly 0.2 ug genomic DNA, equal to 28,000 or so T cell genomes. Purified libraries were measured with a Qubit 3.0 fluorometer, size-checked on a Bioanalyzer 2100, and measured again with the KAPA Library Quantification kit. Every immunoSEQ 96-well plate was sequenced on a dedicated single-read 150-cycle Illumina NextSeq 550 flow cell. As for the authors' bioinformatics: The immunoSEQ output contained only junctional sequences without quality scores, so filtering could not match that applied to full-length reads. To assign V/J genes and CDR3, sequences were annotated using PyIR, a Python wrapper for IgBLAST v1.9, with IMGT germline references. Reads were removed for weak V/J assignments (E-value above 1e-6), missing CDR3, stop codons, out-of-frame junctions, or ambiguous translated residues. A V3J clonotype was defined by an identical inferred V gene, J gene, and CDR3 amino acid sequence. To compute the percentage overlap between repertoires, the number of shared unique clonotypes was divided by the size of the smaller repertoire. Three approaches were used to assess repertoire richness: RTK rarefaction, the Chao1 estimator, and Recon v2.1 estimates of unobserved clonotypes. OLGA was used to compute generation probabilities for all TCRbeta clonotypes that the gDNA method yielded from a few donors. Here the immuneACCESS table is served through TCRdb, limited to in-frame sequences with V and J called. Missing clones are a known gap in these copies; in checked studies unresolved V genes cover under half, and the rest lacks a known reason. The DNA gave D and trimming, while V, J and clone size come from that table. The table for this sample lists fewer than 3 million clones; under 95% of them were counted only once. The ten largest clonotypes hold approximately 0.4% of the sample.

The chain links TRBV6-1 with TRBJ1-3; 5 matching bases give a weak D call of TRBD1. The sample was naive CD4+ T cells from PBMCs. Per the publication, the cell subset or site label means: CD45RA+ positively selected. The receptor was derived from a man younger than 35 in good health. Some clones in this sample may be carry-over from other donors' samples. The nucleotides are TGTGCCAGCAGTGAAGCCGGATGGGGCAGTCGGACTGGAAACACCATATATTTT. This sequence encodes CASSEAGWGSRTGNTIYF.